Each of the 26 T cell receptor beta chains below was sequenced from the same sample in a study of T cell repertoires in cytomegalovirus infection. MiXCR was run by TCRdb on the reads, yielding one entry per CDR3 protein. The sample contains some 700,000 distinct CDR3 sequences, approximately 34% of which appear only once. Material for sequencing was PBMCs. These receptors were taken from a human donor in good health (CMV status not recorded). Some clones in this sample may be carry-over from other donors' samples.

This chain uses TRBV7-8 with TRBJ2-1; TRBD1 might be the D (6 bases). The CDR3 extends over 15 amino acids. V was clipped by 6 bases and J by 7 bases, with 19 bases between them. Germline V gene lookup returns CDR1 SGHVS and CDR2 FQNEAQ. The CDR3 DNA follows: TGTGCCAGCAGATTCAACAGGGAACGAGGGAATGAGCAGTTCTTC. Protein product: CASRFNRERGNEQFF.

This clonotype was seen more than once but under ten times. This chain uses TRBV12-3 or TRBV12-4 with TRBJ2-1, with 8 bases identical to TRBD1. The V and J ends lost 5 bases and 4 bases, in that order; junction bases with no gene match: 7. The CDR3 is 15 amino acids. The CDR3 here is CASSRGTGLYNEQFF. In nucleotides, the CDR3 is TGTGCCAGCAGTAGGGGGACAGGACTATACAATGAGCAGTTCTTC.

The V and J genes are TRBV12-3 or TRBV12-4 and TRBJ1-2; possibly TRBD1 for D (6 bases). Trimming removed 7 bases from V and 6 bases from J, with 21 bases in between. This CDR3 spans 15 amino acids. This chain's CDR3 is CASTEQGGAGHGYTF. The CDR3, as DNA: TGTGCCAGCACCGAACAGGGCGGGGCCGGCCATGGCTACACCTTC.

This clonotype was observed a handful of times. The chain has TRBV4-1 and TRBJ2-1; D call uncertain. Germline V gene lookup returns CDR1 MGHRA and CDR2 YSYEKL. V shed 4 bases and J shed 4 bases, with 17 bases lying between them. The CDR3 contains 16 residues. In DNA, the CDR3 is TGCGCCAGCAGCCTAACTCCGGAACTATTGTACAATGAGCAGTTCTTC. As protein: CASSLTPELLYNEQFF.

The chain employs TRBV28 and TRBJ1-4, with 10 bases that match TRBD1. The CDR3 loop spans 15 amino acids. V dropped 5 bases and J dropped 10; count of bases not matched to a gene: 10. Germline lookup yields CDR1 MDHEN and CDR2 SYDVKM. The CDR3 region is CASSPFGQGVVKLFF. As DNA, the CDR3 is TGTGCCAGCAGTCCTTTTGGACAGGGGGTAGTAAAACTGTTTTTT.

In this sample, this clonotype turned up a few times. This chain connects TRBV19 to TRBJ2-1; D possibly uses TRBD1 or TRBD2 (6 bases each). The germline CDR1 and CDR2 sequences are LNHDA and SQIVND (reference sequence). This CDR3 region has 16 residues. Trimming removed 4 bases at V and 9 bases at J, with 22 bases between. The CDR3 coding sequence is TGTGCCAGTAGTACCGGACAGAGGGGGGTCAGGGGTGAGCAGTTCTTC. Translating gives CASSTGQRGVRGEQFF.

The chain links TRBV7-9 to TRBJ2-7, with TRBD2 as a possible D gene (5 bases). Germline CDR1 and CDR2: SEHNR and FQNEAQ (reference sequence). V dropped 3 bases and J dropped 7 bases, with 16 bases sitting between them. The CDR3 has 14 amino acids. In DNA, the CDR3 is TGTGCCAGCAGCTTTGCGGCGGGCTCGGGGGAGCAGTACTTC. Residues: CASSFAAGSGEQYF.

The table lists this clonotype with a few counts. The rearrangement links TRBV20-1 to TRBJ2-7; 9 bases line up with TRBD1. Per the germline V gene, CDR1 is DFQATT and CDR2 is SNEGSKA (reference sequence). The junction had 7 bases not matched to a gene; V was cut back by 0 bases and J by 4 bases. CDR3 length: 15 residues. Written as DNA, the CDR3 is TGCAGTGCTAGAGAGCCCACAGGGGGCTGGTACGAGCAGTACTTC. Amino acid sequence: CSAREPTGGWYEQYF.

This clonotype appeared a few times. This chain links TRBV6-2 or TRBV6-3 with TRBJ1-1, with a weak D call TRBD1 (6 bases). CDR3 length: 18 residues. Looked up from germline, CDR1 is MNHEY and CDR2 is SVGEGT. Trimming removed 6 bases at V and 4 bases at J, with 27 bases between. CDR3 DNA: TGTGCCAGCAGGTTACCTCAGGGGAAGAGAGGACTGGGCACTGAAGCTTTCTTT. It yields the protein CASRLPQGKRGLGTEAFF.

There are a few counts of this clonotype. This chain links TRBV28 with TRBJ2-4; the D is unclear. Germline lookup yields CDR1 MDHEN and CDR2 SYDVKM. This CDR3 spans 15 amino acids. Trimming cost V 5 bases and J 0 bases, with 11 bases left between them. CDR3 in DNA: TGTGCCAGCAGTCCGGTCCCATTAGCCAAAAACATTCAGTACTTC. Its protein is CASSPVPLAKNIQYF. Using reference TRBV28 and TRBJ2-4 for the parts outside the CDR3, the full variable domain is DVKVTQSSRYLVKRTGEKVFLECVQDMDHENMFWYRQDPGLGLRLIYFSYDVKMKEKGDIPEGYSVSREKKERFSLILESASTNQTSMYLCASSPVPLAKNIQYFGAGTRLSVL.

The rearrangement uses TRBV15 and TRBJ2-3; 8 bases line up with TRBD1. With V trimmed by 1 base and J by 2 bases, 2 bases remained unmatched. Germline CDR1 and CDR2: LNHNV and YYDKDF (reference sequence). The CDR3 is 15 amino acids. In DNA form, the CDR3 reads TGTGCCACCAGCAGAGGGACAGGGTTCACAGATACGCAGTATTTT. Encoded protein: CATSRGTGFTDTQYF.

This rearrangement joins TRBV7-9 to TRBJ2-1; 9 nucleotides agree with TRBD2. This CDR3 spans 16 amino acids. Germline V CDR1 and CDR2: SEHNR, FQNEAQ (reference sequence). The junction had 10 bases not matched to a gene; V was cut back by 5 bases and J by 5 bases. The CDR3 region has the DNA TGTGCCAGCAGCGCTATAGCGGGAGAGGTAAACAATGAGCAGTTCTTC. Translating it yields CASSAIAGEVNNEQFF.

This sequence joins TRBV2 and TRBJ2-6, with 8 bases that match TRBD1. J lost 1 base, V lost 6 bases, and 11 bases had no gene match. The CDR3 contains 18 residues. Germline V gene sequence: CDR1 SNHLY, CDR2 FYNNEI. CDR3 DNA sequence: TGTGCCAGCAGCTTCCCGGACAGGGAAGAATCTGGGGCCAACGTCCTGACTTTC. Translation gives CASSFPDREESGANVLTF.

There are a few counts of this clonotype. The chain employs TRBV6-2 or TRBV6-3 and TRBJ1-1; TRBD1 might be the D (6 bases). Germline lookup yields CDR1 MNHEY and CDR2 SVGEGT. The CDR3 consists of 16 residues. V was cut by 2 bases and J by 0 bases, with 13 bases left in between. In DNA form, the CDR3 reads TGTGCCAGCAGTTACCTGGCAGGGGTATTGAACACTGAAGCTTTCTTT. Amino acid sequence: CASSYLAGVLNTEAFF.

CDR3 nucleotides: TGTGCCAGCAGCTTGGGGACTTATGGCACAGATACGCAGTATTTT. Amino acids: CASSLGTYGTDTQYF. The rearrangement uses TRBV5-6 and TRBJ2-3, with a weak D call TRBD2 (5 bases). The CDR3 sequence is 15 residues long. Germline assignment: CDR1 SGHDT and CDR2 YYEEEE. V was clipped by 0 bases and J by 1 base, with 9 bases between them.

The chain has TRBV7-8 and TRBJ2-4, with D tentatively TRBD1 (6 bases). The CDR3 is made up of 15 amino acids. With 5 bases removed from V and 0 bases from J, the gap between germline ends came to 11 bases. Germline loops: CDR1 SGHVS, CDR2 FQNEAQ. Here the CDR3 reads CASSRTVIAKNIQYF. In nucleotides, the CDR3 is TGTGCCAGCAGCCGGACAGTTATAGCCAAAAACATTCAGTACTTC.

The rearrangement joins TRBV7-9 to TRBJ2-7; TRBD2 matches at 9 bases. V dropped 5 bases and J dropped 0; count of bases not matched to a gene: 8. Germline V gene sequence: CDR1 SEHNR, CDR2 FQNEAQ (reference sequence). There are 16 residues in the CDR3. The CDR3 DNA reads TGTGCCAGCAGCCCCCCGGGTAGCGGGGGCTCCTACGAGCAGTACTTC. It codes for CASSPPGSGGSYEQYF.

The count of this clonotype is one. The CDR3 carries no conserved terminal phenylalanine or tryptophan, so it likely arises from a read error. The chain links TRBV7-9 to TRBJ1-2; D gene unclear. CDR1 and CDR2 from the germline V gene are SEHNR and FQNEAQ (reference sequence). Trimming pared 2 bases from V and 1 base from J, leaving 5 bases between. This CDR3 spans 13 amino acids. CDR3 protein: CASSLYVNYGYTL. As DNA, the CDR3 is TGTGCCAGCAGCTTATACGTTAACTATGGCTACACCTTA.

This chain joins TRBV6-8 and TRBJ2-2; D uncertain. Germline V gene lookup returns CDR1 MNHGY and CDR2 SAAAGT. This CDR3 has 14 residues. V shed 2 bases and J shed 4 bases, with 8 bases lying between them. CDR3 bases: TGTGCCAGCAGTTACGGGTCCAGCACCGGGGAGCTGTTTTTT. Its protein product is CASSYGSSTGELFF.

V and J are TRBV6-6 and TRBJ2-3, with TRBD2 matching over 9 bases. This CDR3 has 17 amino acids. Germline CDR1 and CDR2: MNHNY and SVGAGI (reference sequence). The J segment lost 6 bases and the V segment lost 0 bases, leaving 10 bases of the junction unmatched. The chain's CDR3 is CASSYSASGVLTDTQYF. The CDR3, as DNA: TGTGCCAGCAGTTACTCGGCTAGCGGGGTCCTTACGGATACGCAGTATTTT.

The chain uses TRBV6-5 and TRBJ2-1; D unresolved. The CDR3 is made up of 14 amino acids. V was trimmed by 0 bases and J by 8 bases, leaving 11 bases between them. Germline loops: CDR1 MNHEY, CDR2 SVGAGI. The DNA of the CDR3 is TGTGCCAGCAGTTACTCCCTAAACTTTTATGAGCAGTTCTTC. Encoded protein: CASSYSLNFYEQFF.

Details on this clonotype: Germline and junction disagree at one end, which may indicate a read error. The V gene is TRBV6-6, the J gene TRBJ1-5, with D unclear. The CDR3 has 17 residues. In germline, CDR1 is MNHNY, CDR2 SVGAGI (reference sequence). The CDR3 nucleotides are TGTTCCAGCAGTTACTCGAATAGATTAGATAGCAATCAGCCCCAGCATTTT. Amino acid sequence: CSSSYSNRLDSNQPQHF.

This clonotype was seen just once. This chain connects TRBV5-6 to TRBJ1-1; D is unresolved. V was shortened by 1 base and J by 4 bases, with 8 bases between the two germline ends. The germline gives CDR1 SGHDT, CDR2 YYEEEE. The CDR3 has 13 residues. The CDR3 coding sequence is TGTGCCAGCAGCTTGAAGAGGTCCACTGAAGCTTTCTTT. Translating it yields CASSLKRSTEAFF.

The DNA for the CDR3 is TGCGCCAGCAGCCCCAACCTCCGGGGGACAAGCACAGATACGCAGTATTTT. This encodes CASSPNLRGTSTDTQYF. This chain uses TRBV4-1 with TRBJ2-3; D possibly uses TRBD1 or TRBD2 (6 bases each). The germline gives CDR1 MGHRA, CDR2 YSYEKL. The V end was cut by 4 bases, the J end by 0 bases, with 17 bases between. The CDR3 runs to 17 residues.

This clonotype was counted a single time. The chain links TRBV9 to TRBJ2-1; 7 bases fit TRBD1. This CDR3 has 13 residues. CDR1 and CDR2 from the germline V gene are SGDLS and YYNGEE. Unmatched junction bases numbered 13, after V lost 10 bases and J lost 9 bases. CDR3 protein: CAGTKGGYGEQFF. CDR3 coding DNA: TGTGCCGGCACAAAAGGGGGCTACGGTGAGCAGTTCTTC.

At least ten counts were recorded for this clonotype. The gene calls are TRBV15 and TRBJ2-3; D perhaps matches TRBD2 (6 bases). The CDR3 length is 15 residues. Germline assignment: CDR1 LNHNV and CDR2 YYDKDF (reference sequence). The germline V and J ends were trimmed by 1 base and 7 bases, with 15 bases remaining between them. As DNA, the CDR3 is TGTGCCACCAGCAGAGGCGGGACCATCAGGAATACGCAGTATTTT. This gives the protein CATSRGGTIRNTQYF.